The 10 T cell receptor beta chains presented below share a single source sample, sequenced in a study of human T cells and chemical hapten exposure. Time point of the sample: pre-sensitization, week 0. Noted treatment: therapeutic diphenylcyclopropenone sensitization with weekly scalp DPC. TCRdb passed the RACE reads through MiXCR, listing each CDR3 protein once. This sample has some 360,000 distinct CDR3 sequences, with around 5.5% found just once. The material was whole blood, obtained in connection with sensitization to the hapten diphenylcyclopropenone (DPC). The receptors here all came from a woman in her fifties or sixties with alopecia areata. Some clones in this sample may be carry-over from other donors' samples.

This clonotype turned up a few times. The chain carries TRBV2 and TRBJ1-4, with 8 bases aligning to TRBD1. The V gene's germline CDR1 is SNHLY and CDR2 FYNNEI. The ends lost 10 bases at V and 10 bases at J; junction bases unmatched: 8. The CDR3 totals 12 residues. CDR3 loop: CATGQGVGKLFF. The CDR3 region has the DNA TGTGCCACAGGACAGGGCGTGGGAAAACTGTTTTTT. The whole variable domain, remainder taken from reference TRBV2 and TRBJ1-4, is EPEVTQTPSHQVTQMGQEVILRCVPISNHLYFYWYRQILGQKVEFLVSFYNNEISEKSEIFDDQFSVERPDGSNFTLKIRSTKLEDSAMYFCATGQGVGKLFFGSGTQLSVL.

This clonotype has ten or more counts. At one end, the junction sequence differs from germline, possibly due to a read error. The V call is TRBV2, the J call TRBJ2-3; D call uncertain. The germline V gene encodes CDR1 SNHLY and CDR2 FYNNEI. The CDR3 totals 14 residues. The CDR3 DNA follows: TGTGCCAGCAGTTCATCGGGCAGCACATATACGCAGTATTTT. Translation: CASSSSGSTYTQYF. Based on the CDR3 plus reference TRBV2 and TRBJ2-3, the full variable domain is EPEVTQTPSHQVTQMGQEVILRCVPISNHLYFYWYRQILGQKVEFLVSFYNNEISEKSEIFDDQFSVERPDGSNFTLKIRSTKLEDSAMYFCASSSSGSTYTQYFGPGTRLTVL.

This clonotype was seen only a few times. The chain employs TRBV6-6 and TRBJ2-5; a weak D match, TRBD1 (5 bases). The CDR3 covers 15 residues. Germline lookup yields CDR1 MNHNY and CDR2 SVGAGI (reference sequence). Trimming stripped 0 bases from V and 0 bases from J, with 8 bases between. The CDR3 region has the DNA TGTGCCAGCAGTTACTCTGGGGCAGACCAAGAGACCCAGTACTTC. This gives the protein CASSYSGADQETQYF.

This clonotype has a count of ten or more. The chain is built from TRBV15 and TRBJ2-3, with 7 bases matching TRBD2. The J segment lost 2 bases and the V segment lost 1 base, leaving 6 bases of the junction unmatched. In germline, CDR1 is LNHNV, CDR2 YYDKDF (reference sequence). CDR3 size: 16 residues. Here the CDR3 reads CATSRVASGTTDTQYF. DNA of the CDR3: TGTGCCACCAGCAGAGTAGCTAGCGGAACCACAGATACGCAGTATTTT.

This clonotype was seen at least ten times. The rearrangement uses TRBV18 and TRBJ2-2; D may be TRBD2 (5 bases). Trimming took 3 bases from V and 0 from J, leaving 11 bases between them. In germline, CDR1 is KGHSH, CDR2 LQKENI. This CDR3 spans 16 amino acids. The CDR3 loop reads CASSPLADTNTGELFF. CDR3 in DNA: TGTGCCAGCTCACCCCTAGCCGATACGAACACCGGGGAGCTGTTTTTT.

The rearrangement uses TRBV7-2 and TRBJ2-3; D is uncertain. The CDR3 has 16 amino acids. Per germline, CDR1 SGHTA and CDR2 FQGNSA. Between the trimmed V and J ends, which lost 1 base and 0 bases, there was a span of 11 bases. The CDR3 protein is CASSLEVTRSTDTQYF. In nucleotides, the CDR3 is TGTGCCAGCAGCTTAGAGGTTACCAGGAGCACAGATACGCAGTATTTT.

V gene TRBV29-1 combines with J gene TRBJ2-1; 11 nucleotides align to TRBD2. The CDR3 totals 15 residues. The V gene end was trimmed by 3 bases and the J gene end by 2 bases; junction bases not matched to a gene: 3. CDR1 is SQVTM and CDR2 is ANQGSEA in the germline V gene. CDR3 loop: CSVDGTSGTYNEQFF. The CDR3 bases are TGCAGCGTTGACGGGACTAGCGGAACCTACAATGAGCAGTTCTTC.

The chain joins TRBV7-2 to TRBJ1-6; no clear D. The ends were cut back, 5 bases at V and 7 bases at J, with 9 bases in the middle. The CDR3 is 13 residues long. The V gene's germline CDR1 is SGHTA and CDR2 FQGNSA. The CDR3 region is CASSLPPNSPLHF. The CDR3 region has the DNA TGTGCCAGCAGCCTTCCCCCAAATTCACCCCTCCACTTT.

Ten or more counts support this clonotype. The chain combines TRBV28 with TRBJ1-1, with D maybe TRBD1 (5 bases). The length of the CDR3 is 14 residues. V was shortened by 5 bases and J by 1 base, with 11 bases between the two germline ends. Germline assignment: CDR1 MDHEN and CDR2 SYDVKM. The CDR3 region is CASSPRQRNTEAFF. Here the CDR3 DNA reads TGTGCCAGCAGTCCCCGACAGAGGAACACTGAAGCTTTCTTT.

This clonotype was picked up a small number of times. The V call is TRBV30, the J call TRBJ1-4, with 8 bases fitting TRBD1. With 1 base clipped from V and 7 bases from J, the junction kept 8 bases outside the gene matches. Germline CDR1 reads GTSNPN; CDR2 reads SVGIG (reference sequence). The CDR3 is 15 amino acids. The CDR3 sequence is CAWSGGQGESEKLFF. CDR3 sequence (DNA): TGTGCCTGGAGTGGTGGACAGGGCGAGAGTGAAAAACTGTTTTTT.